The rows below give T cell receptor beta chains drawn from one sample of a study of follicular helper T cells after annual influenza vaccination. Produced via immunoSEQ multiplex PCR; TCRdb's table is partial and in-frame only. The table records around 4,200 clones, more than 75% of them present only once. Here the sequenced sample was CXCR5- memory CD4+ T cells sorted from blood, taken 7 days after influenza vaccination. These receptors all come from an adult who received the influenza vaccine. CDR3s include the opening cysteine and the closing phenylalanine or tryptophan. Clone sizes are given selectively: once, few, many, or a class where the clone is expanded.

abundance: NA; v_gene: TRBV19; CDR3aa: CASSQGQSTDTQYF
abundance: once; v_gene: TRBV2; CDR3aa: CASTRGNTIYF
abundance: NA; v_gene: TRBV9; CDR3aa: CASSVSEGLVDTQYF
abundance: NA; v_gene: TRBV5-4; CDR3aa: CASSLEGSTYEQYF
abundance: few; v_gene: TRBV5-1; CDR3aa: CASSLDGSNYGYTF
abundance: NA; v_gene: TRBV7-6; CDR3aa: CASSTSHARENEKLFF
abundance: NA; v_gene: TRBV7-9; CDR3aa: CASQRDNEQFF
abundance: once; v_gene: TRBV7-6; CDR3aa: CASSLFRDRANEQYF
abundance: NA; v_gene: TRBV19; CDR3aa: CASSIETGRNQPQHF
abundance: NA; v_gene: TRBV18; CDR3aa: CASSPVGQSETQYF
abundance: NA; v_gene: TRBV7-6; CDR3aa: CASSFSRGINQETQYF
abundance: NA; v_gene: TRBV6-6; CDR3aa: CASIDTGGPINEQFF
abundance: NA; v_gene: TRBV5-4; CDR3aa: CASSGGTSSYEQYF